This entry lists 20 T cell receptor beta chains sequenced from one sample in a study of post-analysis software for immune sequencing data. Unique-molecular-identifier-tagged TCR beta cDNA libraries were used. From the PCR reads, TCRdb called clonotypes with MiXCR, one entry per CDR3 protein. The sample yields almost 700,000 distinct CDR3 sequences, 55% to 60% seen once. The antigens for these receptors are not known. Regarding the study as a whole: Controls had lower frequencies than patients of about 5 TRBV segments, which included TRBV5-6, TRBV5-1 and TRBV20-1.

The sequencing input was blood. Source of these receptors: a girl aged 2-10 years with multiple sclerosis.

The chain recombines TRBV12-3 or TRBV12-4 with TRBJ2-1, with TRBD2 as a possible D gene (5 bases). This CDR3 has 13 amino acids. Trimming stripped 8 bases from V and 15 bases from J, with 23 bases between. The CDR3 DNA sequence: TGTGCCAGCGGAACTGGGAGCGCCCTACGCCGGTTCTTC. It yields the protein CASGTGSALRRFF.

In this sample, this clonotype turned up a few times. V and J are TRBV7-9 and TRBJ2-3, with D unresolved. V shed 5 bases and J shed 4 bases, with 7 bases lying between them. Germline V gene data show CDR1 as SEHNR and CDR2 as FQNEAQ (reference sequence). The CDR3 spans 12 residues. CDR3 nucleotide sequence: TGTGCCAGCAGCCGCCCCGCAGATACGCAGTATTTT. This sequence encodes CASSRPADTQYF.

A few counts support this clonotype. The rearrangement uses TRBV5-5 and TRBJ1-2; D not resolved. Germline V gene lookup returns CDR1 SGHKS and CDR2 YYEKEE (reference sequence). The length of the CDR3 is 13 residues. Trimming took off 0 bases at V and 5 bases at J, with 8 bases between the two ends. DNA for the CDR3: TGTGCCAGCAGCTTGGACACCGCTTATGGCTACACCTTC. Amino acids: CASSLDTAYGYTF.

The chain carries TRBV21-1 and TRBJ1-1. TRBV21-1 is classified as a pseudogene. The CDR3 is made up of 17 amino acids. The CDR3 nucleotides are TGTGCCAGCAGCACCCTCCGGGACGGCCAAATGAACACTGAAGCTTTCTTT. It translates to CASSTLRDGQMNTEAFF.

This chain links TRBV7-8 with TRBJ2-7, with D perhaps TRBD1 or TRBD2 (5 bases each). V dropped 1 base and J dropped 4 bases, with 14 bases sitting between them. Germline loops: CDR1 SGHVS, CDR2 FQNEAQ. The CDR3 covers 15 residues. The CDR3, as DNA: TGTGCCAGCAGCTTAGGGCAGGGAGATATTTACGAGCAGTACTTC. It specifies CASSLGQGDIYEQYF.

The V call is TRBV15, the J call TRBJ2-3; D ambiguous. Trimming stripped 0 bases from V and 5 bases from J, with 6 bases between. CDR1 LNHNV and CDR2 YYDKDF come from the germline V gene (reference sequence). This CDR3 is built from 13 residues. CDR3 nucleotides: TGTGCCACCAGCAGAGATCTCAGAGATACGCAGTATTTT. Translation: CATSRDLRDTQYF.

The rearrangement uses TRBV6-5 and TRBJ2-6; the D is unclear. Trimming pared 2 bases from V and 0 bases from J, leaving 14 bases between. The CDR3 length is 18 residues. Germline values: CDR1 MNHEY, CDR2 SVGAGI. CDR3 coding DNA: TGTGCCAGCAGTTACGGTCCCGGACGGTACTCTGGGGCCAACGTCCTGACTTTC. Its translation is CASSYGPGRYSGANVLTF.

The chain links TRBV10-3 to TRBJ2-5; the match to TRBD1 covers 7 bases. V was pared by 6 bases and J by 2 bases, with 6 bases of the junction left unmatched. Germline V gene data show CDR1 as ENHRY and CDR2 as SYGVKD. The CDR3 loop spans 14 amino acids. In DNA form, the CDR3 reads TGTGCCATCAGGGGGACAGAACAACAAGAGACCCAGTACTTC. Protein sequence: CAIRGTEQQETQYF.

This clonotype has a single count. In nucleotides, the CDR3 is TGCAGTGCTTGGACTAGCGGACCGTACGAGCAGTACTTC. Translation: CSAWTSGPYEQYF. The chain employs TRBV20-1 and TRBJ2-7; TRBD2 aligns across 10 bases. V shed 5 bases and J 4 bases; nucleotides not matched to a gene: 5. CDR1 is DFQATT and CDR2 is SNEGSKA in the germline V gene (reference sequence). The CDR3 is 13 residues long.

V gene TRBV11-3 combines with J gene TRBJ1-1; TRBD1 is a possible D gene (6 bases). The germline V gene encodes CDR1 SGHNT and CDR2 YENEEA. CDR3 size: 14 residues. V was pared by 3 bases and J by 1 base, with 9 bases between. CDR3: CASSFGGGNTEAFF. As DNA, the CDR3 is TGTGCCAGCAGCTTTGGAGGGGGGAACACTGAAGCTTTCTTT. The full variable domain, its missing parts supplied by reference TRBV11-3 and TRBJ1-1, is EAGVVQSPRYKIIEKKQPVAFWCNPISGHNTLYWYLQNLGQGPELLIRYENEEAVDDSQLPKDRFSAERLKGVDSTLKIQPAELGDSAVYLCASSFGGGNTEAFFGQGTRLTVV.

This clonotype was picked up one time. The chain combines TRBV24-1 with TRBJ1-2; tentative D call: TRBD1 (5 bases). V lost 2 bases and J 4 bases, leaving 7 bases between the germline ends. The germline V gene has CDR1 KGHDR and CDR2 SFDVKD. The CDR3 contains 13 residues. The CDR3 loop is CATSDSGSYGYTF. DNA for the CDR3: TGTGCCACCAGTGATTCAGGGAGCTATGGCTACACCTTC.

The chain recombines TRBV2 with TRBJ2-5; 11 nucleotides align to TRBD2. The DNA end favors TRBJ2-7, so the J call may be wrong. There are 16 residues in the CDR3. In germline, CDR1 is SNHLY, CDR2 FYNNEI. The CDR3 here is CASTEIAGGRTYEQYF. CDR3 in DNA: TGTGCCAGCACCGAAATAGCGGGAGGGAGAACCTACGAGCAGTACTTC.

This clonotype was seen only a few times. The genes are TRBV20-1 and TRBJ2-5; the D gene is possibly TRBD1 (5 bases). The CDR3 has 12 amino acids. Germline CDR1 DFQATT, CDR2 SNEGSKA (reference sequence). V gave up 2 bases and J gave up 3 bases, with 7 bases separating them. The CDR3 is CSARQGEETQYF. CDR3 nucleotides: TGCAGTGCTAGACAGGGTGAAGAGACCCAGTACTTC.

The rearrangement joins TRBV6-1 to TRBJ2-1, with TRBD2 identical over 9 bases. Germline CDR1 MNHNS, CDR2 SASEGT. The CDR3 consists of 16 residues. V lost 7 bases, J lost 4 bases, and 11 bases stayed unmatched. CDR3 sequence reads: CASIGLAGLFYNEQFF. In DNA, the CDR3 is TGTGCCAGCATCGGGCTAGCGGGATTATTTTACAATGAGCAGTTCTTC.

This clonotype has more than one count but fewer than ten. This chain connects TRBV12-3 or TRBV12-4 to TRBJ2-1; D could derive from TRBD1 or TRBD2 (5 bases each). The ends were cut back, 6 bases at V and 5 bases at J, with 14 bases in the middle. The CDR3 sequence is 14 residues long. The CDR3, as DNA: TGTGCCAGCAGGAGCCGGGACCGGAACAATGAGCAGTTCTTC. The encoded protein is CASRSRDRNNEQFF.

J is TRBJ2-5 and V is TRBV7-2; D is perhaps TRBD1 (5 bases). This CDR3 is 16 amino acids long. Trimming took 5 bases from V and 5 from J, leaving 21 bases between them. From germline, CDR1 is SGHTA and CDR2 FQGNSA. CDR3: CASSPTAVASQETQYF. CDR3 DNA: TGTGCCAGCAGCCCGACAGCCGTAGCTTCCCAGGAGACCCAGTACTTC.

This clonotype has a handful of counts. A read error may account for a junction end that differs from germline. The chain couples TRBV12-3 or TRBV12-4 to TRBJ2-7; 10 bases align to TRBD2. The CDR3 covers 16 residues. CDR3 sequence reads: CACSPNLAGASYEQYF. In nucleotides, the CDR3 is TGTGCCTGCAGTCCTAATCTAGCGGGAGCCTCCTACGAGCAGTACTTC.

Only a few counts were recorded for this clonotype. This chain connects TRBV7-8 to TRBJ2-1, with 8 bases fitting TRBD2. Germline V gene lookup returns CDR1 SGHVS and CDR2 FQNEAQ. The CDR3 is 17 amino acids. V lost 0 bases, J lost 0 bases, and 4 bases stayed unmatched. The CDR3 DNA reads TGTGCCAGCAGCTTAGCTGGTCTAGCGGGCTCCTACAATGAGCAGTTCTTC. It is translated as CASSLAGLAGSYNEQFF.

A word on this clonotype: At one end the junction does not follow the germline gene, possibly because of a read error. The chain joins TRBV10-3 to TRBJ2-7; D gene ambiguous. The CDR3 contains 15 residues. From germline, CDR1 is ENHRY and CDR2 SYGVKD. The CDR3 DNA reads as TGTGCCATCGGTGACGCTGTTATTAGCTCCTACGAGCAGTACTTC. Encoded protein: CAIGDAVISSYEQYF.

The V gene is TRBV3-1, the J gene TRBJ2-5; D is uncertain. The last part of the DNA fits TRBJ2-7 better; the J call may be wrong. The CDR3 is 13 residues long. From germline, CDR1 is LGHDT and CDR2 YNNKEL (reference sequence). CDR3 amino acids: CASSQVERDEQYF. DNA for the CDR3: TGTGCCAGCAGCCAAGTAGAGCGAGACGAGCAGTACTTC.